The clone carrying this TCR beta chain was recorded at least ten times. The germline gives CDR1 SGHTA, CDR2 FQGNSA. This CDR3 is built from 15 residues. Losses at the gene ends were 2 bases for V and 5 bases for J; bases not matched to a gene: 7. As TCR cDNA was made by 5'RACE template switching, a universal primer site and UMIs were added. TCRdb re-called the 5' RACE reads with MiXCR, one entry per CDR3 protein. The sample gives approximately 450,000 distinct CDR3 sequences, 18% of which show up once; about 18% is in the top ten. The data were taken from a study of T cells after yellow fever vaccination.

This rearrangement joins TRBV7-2 to TRBJ2-3; TRBD2 agrees at 7 bases. This clonotype originated in a man younger than 30 who received the YFV17D yellow fever vaccine. Sequences were derived from PBMCs, sampled before the yellow fever booster vaccination. Written as DNA, the CDR3 is TGTGCCAGCAGCTTAAGGCGGGGGAGGGTAGATACGCAGTATTTT. It is translated as CASSLRRGRVDTQYF.